These T cell receptor beta chains were read from a single sample in a study of T cell responses to AZD1222 COVID-19 vaccine. Assay used: immunoSEQ multiplex PCR; TCRdb lists only in-frame clones, some missing. The profile covers under 200,000 clones, with about 91% appearing a single time and 1% to 1.5% taken by the ten largest. Sequencing was performed on peripheral blood, taken 28 days after the second AZD1222 dose. These receptors came from an adult who received the AZD1222 COVID-19 vaccine. CDR3s leave out the opening cysteine and the closing phenylalanine or tryptophan. The order of the fields is CDR3 protein, V gene, clone size, J gene. Not every row has a clone size; where given, it reads once, few, many or a size class.

cdr3_aa: ASSLSRRAEAF
v_call: TRBV3-1/TRBV3-2
clone_size: .
j_call: TRBJ1-1

cdr3_aa: AINGDSNQPQH
v_call: TRBV10-3
clone_size: once
j_call: TRBJ1-5

cdr3_aa: ASSPHSTDTQY
v_call: TRBV7-9
clone_size: .
j_call: TRBJ2-3

cdr3_aa: ASSLDGLRGAYNEQF
v_call: TRBV7-3
clone_size: .
j_call: TRBJ2-1

cdr3_aa: ASSQQSGPNTEAF
v_call: TRBV4-3
clone_size: .
j_call: TRBJ1-1

cdr3_aa: ASSPSRAEAF
v_call: TRBV11-2
clone_size: few
j_call: TRBJ1-1

cdr3_aa: ASSHGTGAYSTEAF
v_call: TRBV6-2/TRBV6-3
clone_size: .
j_call: TRBJ1-1

cdr3_aa: ASSPWGGQLYEQY
v_call: TRBV5-8
clone_size: .
j_call: TRBJ2-7

cdr3_aa: ASSLRGEEAF
v_call: TRBV7-9
clone_size: .
j_call: TRBJ1-1

cdr3_aa: ASSLGMGLAGGMEETQY
v_call: TRBV13
clone_size: .
j_call: TRBJ2-5

cdr3_aa: AWSVASGRYEQY
v_call: TRBV30
clone_size: .
j_call: TRBJ2-7

cdr3_aa: AWRTQRTGATEAF
v_call: TRBV30
clone_size: .
j_call: TRBJ1-1

cdr3_aa: ASSSARPQGETQY
v_call: TRBV6-6
clone_size: .
j_call: TRBJ2-5

cdr3_aa: ASSIALLREKLF
v_call: TRBV19
clone_size: .
j_call: TRBJ1-4

cdr3_aa: ASSQRLAKNIQY
v_call: TRBV11-2
clone_size: .
j_call: TRBJ2-4

cdr3_aa: ASMKGVTLLTEAF
v_call: TRBV7-9
clone_size: .
j_call: TRBJ1-1

cdr3_aa: ASSLGLAAYNEQF
v_call: TRBV6-5
clone_size: .
j_call: TRBJ2-1

cdr3_aa: ASSLAGGHYEQY
v_call: TRBV5-6
clone_size: .
j_call: TRBJ2-7

cdr3_aa: ASSESRDSNSPLH
v_call: TRBV6-1
clone_size: .
j_call: TRBJ1-6

cdr3_aa: ASSRGGTAPLNYGYT
v_call: TRBV7-9
clone_size: .
j_call: TRBJ1-2

cdr3_aa: ASSIAHRGLMDTEAF
v_call: TRBV19
clone_size: .
j_call: TRBJ1-1

cdr3_aa: ASSLGGGGDQPQH
v_call: TRBV5-4
clone_size: .
j_call: TRBJ1-5

cdr3_aa: ASSLGGGNTIY
v_call: TRBV7-6
clone_size: .
j_call: TRBJ1-3

cdr3_aa: SGGHNSPLH
v_call: TRBV20-1
clone_size: .
j_call: TRBJ1-6

cdr3_aa: AIWGQGYTEQF
v_call: TRBV27
clone_size: .
j_call: TRBJ2-1

cdr3_aa: ASSHITGSQGYGYT
v_call: TRBV10-1
clone_size: .
j_call: TRBJ1-2

cdr3_aa: ASSFPSGSYEQY
v_call: TRBV7-9
clone_size: few
j_call: TRBJ2-7

cdr3_aa: SAGVENTEAF
v_call: TRBV29-1
clone_size: .
j_call: TRBJ1-1

cdr3_aa: ASSEAGQDAAEAEAF
v_call: TRBV2
clone_size: .
j_call: TRBJ1-1

cdr3_aa: ASSPPQTATNEKLF
v_call: TRBV18
clone_size: .
j_call: TRBJ1-4

cdr3_aa: ASSLAGYEQY
v_call: TRBV11-3
clone_size: .
j_call: TRBJ2-7

cdr3_aa: ASSQHVITGSNEQY
v_call: TRBV3-1/TRBV3-2
clone_size: .
j_call: TRBJ2-7

cdr3_aa: ASSPASDEQF
v_call: TRBV12-3/TRBV12-4
clone_size: .
j_call: TRBJ2-1

cdr3_aa: ATSDHGNTEAF
v_call: TRBV24-1
clone_size: .
j_call: TRBJ1-1

cdr3_aa: ASSPGPNYGYT
v_call: TRBV12-3/TRBV12-4
clone_size: .
j_call: TRBJ1-2

cdr3_aa: ASSPRTGARSNQPQH
v_call: TRBV28
clone_size: .
j_call: TRBJ1-5

cdr3_aa: ASSLVATEQF
v_call: TRBV12-3/TRBV12-4
clone_size: .
j_call: TRBJ2-1

cdr3_aa: ATSSSGGTGDYTGELF
v_call: TRBV15
clone_size: .
j_call: TRBJ2-2

cdr3_aa: ASSPMTGNTEAF
v_call: TRBV13
clone_size: .
j_call: TRBJ1-1

cdr3_aa: AWSPAEAF
v_call: TRBV30
clone_size: .
j_call: TRBJ1-1

cdr3_aa: ASSRPPDGANTEAF
v_call: TRBV6-6
clone_size: few
j_call: TRBJ1-1

cdr3_aa: ASSLGSEAF
v_call: TRBV5-1
clone_size: .
j_call: TRBJ1-1

cdr3_aa: AWSSGDSMNTEAF
v_call: TRBV30
clone_size: .
j_call: TRBJ1-1

cdr3_aa: ASSFMNTGELF
v_call: TRBV7-2
clone_size: .
j_call: TRBJ2-2

cdr3_aa: ATRETRNEQF
v_call: TRBV28
clone_size: .
j_call: TRBJ2-1